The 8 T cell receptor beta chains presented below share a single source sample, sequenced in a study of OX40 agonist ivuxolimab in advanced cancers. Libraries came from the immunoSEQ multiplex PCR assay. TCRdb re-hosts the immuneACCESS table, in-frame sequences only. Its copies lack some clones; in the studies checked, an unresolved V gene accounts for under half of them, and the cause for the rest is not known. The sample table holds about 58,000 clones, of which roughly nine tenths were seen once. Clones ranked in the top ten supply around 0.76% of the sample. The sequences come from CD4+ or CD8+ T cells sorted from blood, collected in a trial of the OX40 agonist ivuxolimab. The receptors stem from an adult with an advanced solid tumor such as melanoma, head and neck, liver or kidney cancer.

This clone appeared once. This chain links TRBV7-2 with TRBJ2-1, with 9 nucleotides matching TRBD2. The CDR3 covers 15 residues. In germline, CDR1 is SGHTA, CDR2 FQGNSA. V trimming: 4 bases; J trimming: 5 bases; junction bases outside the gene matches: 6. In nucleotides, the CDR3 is TGTGCCAGCAGCTCCTCGACTAGCGGCCACAATGAGCAGTTCTTC. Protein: CASSSSTSGHNEQFF.

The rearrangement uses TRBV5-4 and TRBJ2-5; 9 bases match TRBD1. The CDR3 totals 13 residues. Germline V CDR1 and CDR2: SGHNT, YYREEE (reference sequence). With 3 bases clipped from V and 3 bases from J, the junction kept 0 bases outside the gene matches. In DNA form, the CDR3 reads TGTGCCAGCAGCTGGGACAGGGAAGAGACCCAGTACTTC. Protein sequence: CASSWDREETQYF. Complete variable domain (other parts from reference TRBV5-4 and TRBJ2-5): ETGVTQSPTHLIKTRGQQVTLRCSSQSGHNTVSWYQQALGQGPQFIFQYYREEENGRGNFPPRFSGLQFPNYSSELNVNALELDDSALYLCASSWDREETQYFGPGTRLLVL.

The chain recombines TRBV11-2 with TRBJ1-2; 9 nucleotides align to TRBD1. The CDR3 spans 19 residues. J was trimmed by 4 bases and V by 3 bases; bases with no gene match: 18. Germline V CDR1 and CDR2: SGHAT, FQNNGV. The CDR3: CASSFLYPLLGQGSYGYTF. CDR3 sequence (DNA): TGTGCCAGCAGCTTCCTCTACCCCCTCCTGGGACAGGGATCCTATGGCTACACCTTC.

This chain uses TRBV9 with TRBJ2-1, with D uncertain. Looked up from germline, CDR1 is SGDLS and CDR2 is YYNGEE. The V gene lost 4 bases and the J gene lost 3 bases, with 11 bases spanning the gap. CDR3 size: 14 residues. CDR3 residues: CASSQLASYNEQFF. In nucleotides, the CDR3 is TGTGCCAGCAGCCAGTTGGCTAGCTACAATGAGCAGTTCTTC.

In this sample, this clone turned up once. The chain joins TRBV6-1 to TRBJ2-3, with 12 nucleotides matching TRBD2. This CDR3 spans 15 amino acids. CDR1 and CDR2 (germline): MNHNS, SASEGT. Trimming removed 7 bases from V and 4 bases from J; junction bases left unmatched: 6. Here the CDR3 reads CASTTLAGGSDTQYF. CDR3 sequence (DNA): TGTGCCAGCACCACACTAGCGGGAGGCTCAGATACGCAGTATTTT.

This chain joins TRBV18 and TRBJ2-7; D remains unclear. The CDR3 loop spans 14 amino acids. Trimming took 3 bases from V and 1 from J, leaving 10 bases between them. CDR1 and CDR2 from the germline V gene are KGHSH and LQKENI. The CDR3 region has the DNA TGTGCCAGCTCACCCTGGACGGATTCCTACGAGCAGTACTTC. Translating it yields CASSPWTDSYEQYF.

The CDR3 nucleotides are TGCAGTGCCCAGTACACAGATACGCAGTATTTT. It is translated as CSAQYTDTQYF. The chain links TRBV20-1 to TRBJ2-3, with D unclear. This CDR3 has 11 amino acids. V was shortened by 6 bases and J by 2 bases, with 6 bases between the two germline ends. CDR1 DFQATT and CDR2 SNEGSKA come from the germline V gene (reference sequence).

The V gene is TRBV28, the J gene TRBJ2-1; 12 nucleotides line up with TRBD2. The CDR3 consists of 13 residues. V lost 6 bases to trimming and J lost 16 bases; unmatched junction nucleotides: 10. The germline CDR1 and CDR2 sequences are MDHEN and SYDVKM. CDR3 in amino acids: CASRASGRADFFF. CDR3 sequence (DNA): TGTGCCAGCAGAGCTAGCGGGAGGGCCGATTTTTTCTTC. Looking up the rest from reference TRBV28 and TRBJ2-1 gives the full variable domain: DVKVTQSSRYLVKRTGEKVFLECVQDMDHENMFWYRQDPGLGLRLIYFSYDVKMKEKGDIPEGYSVSREKKERFSLILESASTNQTSMYLCASRASGRADFFFGPGTRLTVL.